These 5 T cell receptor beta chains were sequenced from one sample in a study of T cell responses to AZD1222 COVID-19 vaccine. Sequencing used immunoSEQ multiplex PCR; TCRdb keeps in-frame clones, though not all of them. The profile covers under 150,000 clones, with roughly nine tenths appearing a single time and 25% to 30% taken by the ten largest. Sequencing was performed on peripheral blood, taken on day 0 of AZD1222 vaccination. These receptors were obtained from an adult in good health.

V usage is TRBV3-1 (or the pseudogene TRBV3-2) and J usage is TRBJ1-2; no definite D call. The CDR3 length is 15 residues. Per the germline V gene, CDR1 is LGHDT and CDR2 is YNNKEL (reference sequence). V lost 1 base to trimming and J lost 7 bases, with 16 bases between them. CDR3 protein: CASSQAPLGSSGYTF. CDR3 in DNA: TGTGCCAGCAGCCAAGCCCCCCTGGGCAGTTCTGGCTACACCTTC.

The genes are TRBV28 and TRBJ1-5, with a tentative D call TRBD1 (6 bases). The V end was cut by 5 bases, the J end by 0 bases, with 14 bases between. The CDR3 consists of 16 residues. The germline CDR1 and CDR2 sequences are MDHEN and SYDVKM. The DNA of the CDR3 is TGTGCCAGCAGTCTCGAAGGGACATATAGCAATCAGCCCCAGCATTTT. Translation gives CASSLEGTYSNQPQHF.

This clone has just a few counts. The DNA for the CDR3 is TGTGCCAGCAGCTTAGAAATACTCAGGAGCTCTGGAAACACCATATATTTT. It encodes CASSLEILRSSGNTIYF. The rearrangement links TRBV7-2 to TRBJ1-3; no clear D. This CDR3 has 17 amino acids. Trimming removed 1 base from V and 0 bases from J, with 13 bases in between. From germline, CDR1 is SGHTA and CDR2 FQGNSA.

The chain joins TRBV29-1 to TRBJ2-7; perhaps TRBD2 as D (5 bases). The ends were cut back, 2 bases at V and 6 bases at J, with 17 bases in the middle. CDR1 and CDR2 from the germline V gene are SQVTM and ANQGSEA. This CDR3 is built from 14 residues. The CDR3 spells CSVEWATNPLEQYF. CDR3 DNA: TGCAGCGTTGAATGGGCGACTAACCCCCTCGAGCAGTACTTC.

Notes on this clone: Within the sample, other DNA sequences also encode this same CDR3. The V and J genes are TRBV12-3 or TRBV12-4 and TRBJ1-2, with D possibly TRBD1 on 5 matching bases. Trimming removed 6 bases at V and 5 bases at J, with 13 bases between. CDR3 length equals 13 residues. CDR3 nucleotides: TGTGCCAGCAGCCCAGGGCGGGGGTATGGCTACACCTTC. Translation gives CASSPGRGYGYTF.